Listed below are T cell receptor beta chains from one sample, sequenced in a study of PD-L1 blockade in urothelial cancer. TCRdb's table, derived via immunoSEQ multiplex PCR, lists solely in-frame clones and lacks some. The sample consists of about 120,000 clones, under 95% of them appearing once. The material sequenced was PBMCs, taken around atezolizumab (anti-PD-L1) treatment. All receptors come from a man aged 60 to 75 with urothelial cancer. Each CDR3 is given with its conserved first and last residue. The D gene is left open where the match is weak. Size is stated for part of the rows, as once, few or many counts, or as a class when the clone is expanded.

CDR3 DNA	CDR3 protein	V gene	J gene	clone size	D gene
TGTGCCAGCAACGTAGGGGGCTCCTATAATTCACCCCTCCACTTT	CASNVGGSYNSPLHF	TRBV7-2	TRBJ1-6	NA	NA
TGTGCCATCAGTGAGTCTCGGGGGAGCTCCTACGAGCAGTACTTC	CAISESRGSSYEQYF	TRBV10-3	TRBJ2-7	NA	NA
TGTGCCAGCATTTGGGGACAGGGGGTGTCCTACGAGCAGTACTTC	CASIWGQGVSYEQYF	TRBV28	TRBJ2-7	NA	TRBD1
TGTGCCAGCTCTCCGGACTGGTCTAGCACAGATACGCAGTATTTT	CASSPDWSSTDTQYF	TRBV18	TRBJ2-3	NA	NA
TGTGCCAGCAGTGAAGGGTTTGGGGCCAGGGGGCTTCGGAATCAGCCCCAGCATTTT	CASSEGFGARGLRNQPQHF	TRBV6-1	TRBJ1-5	NA	TRBD1
TGCGCCAGCAGTGACTATAGCGGGGTAACCTACGAGCAGTACTTC	CASSDYSGVTYEQYF	TRBV10-2	TRBJ2-7	NA	TRBD2
TGTGCCACTAAACGTCAGGGGGCCGAATACGCTGAAGCTTTCTTT	CATKRQGAEYAEAFF	TRBV19	TRBJ1-1	NA	TRBD1
TGCAGCGTTGAAGATCTTACAGGGGCTGGAAACACCATATATTTT	CSVEDLTGAGNTIYF	TRBV29-1	TRBJ1-3	NA	TRBD1
TGTGCCAGCAGTTTTGGGCCGTCAAACTATGGCTACACCTTC	CASSFGPSNYGYTF	TRBV28	TRBJ1-2	NA	NA
TGTGCCAGCAGTACCGCTAACCAAGAGACCCAGTACTTC	CASSTANQETQYF	TRBV28	TRBJ2-5	NA	NA
TGTGCCAGCAGCTTAACGACAGGGGGTACCCAGTACTTC	CASSLTTGGTQYF	TRBV7-2	TRBJ2-5	once	TRBD1
TGTGCCAGCAGCTTGAGTGCAGGGGGACGGGAAAAACTGTTTTTT	CASSLSAGGREKLFF	TRBV5-8	TRBJ1-4	NA	TRBD1
TGTGCCAGCAGTTTGCTGGGGGCGCGCCCAACTGAAGCTTTCTTT	CASSLLGARPTEAFF	TRBV28	TRBJ1-1	NA	NA
TGCAGTGCTACCCTAGTCTACGAGCAGTACTTC	CSATLVYEQYF	TRBV20-1	TRBJ2-7	NA	NA
TGTGCCAGTAGTATCGTTGGCAGTGAAGCTTTCTTT	CASSIVGSEAFF	TRBV19	TRBJ1-1	NA	NA
TGCGCCAGCAGCAGTCCCAGCGGGAGGCCAAACCATTCCTACGAGCAGTACTTC	CASSSPSGRPNHSYEQYF	TRBV23-1	TRBJ2-7	NA	TRBD2
TGTGCCAGCAGCTTAAGTACTAGTAGCTACAATGAGCAGTTCTTC	CASSLSTSSYNEQFF	TRBV11-3	TRBJ2-1	NA	NA
TGTGCCAGCAGCCCCTCCGGGACTAGTACCGGGGAGCTGTTTTTT	CASSPSGTSTGELFF	TRBV7-3	TRBJ2-2	NA	TRBD2
TGTGCCAGCAGCCCAGGACAGTTTCATGAGCAGTTCTTC	CASSPGQFHEQFF	TRBV7-2	TRBJ2-1	NA	NA
TGTGCCAGAAGCTATCCCGATCCTCCGGGGGAGACCCAGTACTTC	CARSYPDPPGETQYF	TRBV5-3	TRBJ2-5	NA	NA
TGTGCCAGTAGTATTCACTTATACAATGAGCAGTTCTTC	CASSIHLYNEQFF	TRBV19	TRBJ2-1	NA	NA
TGTGCCAGCAGTGGGCCTGGTTCTTTGAACACTGAAGCTTTCTTT	CASSGPGSLNTEAFF	TRBV28	TRBJ1-1	NA	NA
TGTGCCAGCAGCAAAGTTGAATCGGTTTGGAATCAGCCCCAGCATTTT	CASSKVESVWNQPQHF	TRBV21-1	TRBJ1-5	NA	NA
TGCGCCAGCAGCTTGGGACTAGCGGGGTACAATGAGCAGTTCTTC	CASSLGLAGYNEQFF	TRBV5-1	TRBJ2-1	NA	TRBD2
TGTGCCAGCGCCACTAGCGGGGGGTTAGAGCAGTACTTC	CASATSGGLEQYF	TRBV6-1	TRBJ2-7	NA	TRBD2
TGTGCCAGTAGTATGCGGACAGGGGCCCTATCCTACGAGCAGTACTTC	CASSMRTGALSYEQYF	TRBV19	TRBJ2-7	NA	TRBD1
TGCGCCAGCACCGAAATAGGGGAGGACACCATATATTTT	CASTEIGEDTIYF	TRBV4-3	TRBJ1-3	NA	NA
TGTGCCAGCAGCTTAGTCGGGGGGGCAGACACCGGGGAGCTGTTTTTT	CASSLVGGADTGELFF	TRBV7-3	TRBJ2-2	NA	TRBD2
TGTGCCAGCTCACCACAGGGACTATGGGGGGAGCAGTACTTC	CASSPQGLWGEQYF	TRBV18	TRBJ2-7	NA	TRBD2